Presented here are 9 T cell receptor beta chains from one specimen sequenced in a study of OX40 agonist ivuxolimab in advanced cancers. Clones were sequenced by immunoSEQ multiplex PCR, and TCRdb holds only the in-frame ones, with some missing. In the table there are 35,000 to 45,000 clones, about 88% of which are singletons. Sequences were derived from CD4+ or CD8+ T cells sorted from blood, sampled in a trial of the OX40 agonist ivuxolimab. These receptors were taken from an adult with an advanced solid tumor such as melanoma, head and neck, liver or kidney cancer.

V gene TRBV7-3 combines with J gene TRBJ2-7, with D perhaps being TRBD1 or TRBD2 (7 bases each). Germline lookup yields CDR1 SGHTA and CDR2 FQGTGA. V gave up 2 bases and J gave up 7 bases, with 12 bases separating them. The CDR3 has 13 amino acids. The CDR3 loop is CASSLGGDREQYF. DNA of the CDR3: TGTGCCAGCAGCTTAGGGGGGGACAGAGAGCAGTACTTC.

The CDR3 region has the DNA TGCGCCAGCAGTCTAACCTACGCCTTTGGATCCAAAAACATTCAGTACTTC. Its protein is CASSLTYAFGSKNIQYF. This chain connects TRBV5-1 to TRBJ2-4; no firm D call. The CDR3 loop spans 17 amino acids. Trimming pared 5 bases from V and 2 bases from J, leaving 20 bases between. Germline CDR1 is SGHRS and CDR2 is YFSETQ.

The rearrangement uses TRBV19 and TRBJ1-1; TRBD1 might be the D (5 bases). The CDR3 totals 14 residues. V was trimmed by 8 bases and J by 3 bases, leaving 16 bases between them. Germline V gene lookup returns CDR1 LNHDA and CDR2 SQIVND (reference sequence). CDR3 residues: CASLRGEWDTEAFF. The CDR3 nucleotides are TGTGCCAGTCTCCGAGGGGAATGGGACACTGAAGCTTTCTTT.

The chain joins TRBV4-1 to TRBJ2-3; 9 bases align to TRBD2. Trimming took 3 bases from V and 6 from J; bases not matched to a gene: 7. Looked up from germline, CDR1 is MGHRA and CDR2 is YSYEKL. The CDR3 has 15 amino acids. CDR3: CASSHSGGPMDTQYF. The CDR3 DNA reads as TGCGCCAGCAGCCACAGCGGGGGGCCCATGGATACGCAGTATTTT.

J is TRBJ1-5 and V is TRBV4-3; 7 nucleotides agree with TRBD1. V was pared by 3 bases and J by 0 bases, with 2 bases of the junction left unmatched. Germline lookup yields CDR1 LGHNA and CDR2 YSLEER. The CDR3 length is 15 residues. This CDR3 is CASSQYRGSNQPQHF. As DNA, the CDR3 is TGCGCCAGCAGCCAGTACAGGGGTAGCAATCAGCCCCAGCATTTT.

This clone was observed once. V and J are TRBV7-9 and TRBJ2-3, with TRBD2 matching 8 bases. V was clipped by 5 bases and J by 4 bases; unmatched bases: 5. CDR3 length: 14 residues. The germline CDR1 and CDR2 sequences are SEHNR and FQNEAQ (reference sequence). The CDR3, as DNA: TGTGCCAGCAGCACGGGAGGGGTTTCAGATACGCAGTATTTT. Encoded protein: CASSTGGVSDTQYF. Full variable domain (outside the CDR3, taken from reference TRBV7-9 and TRBJ2-3): DTGVSQNPRHKITKRGQNVTFRCDPISEHNRLYWYRQTLGQGPEFLTYFQNEAQLEKSRLLSDRFSAERPKGSFSTLEIQRTEQGDSAMYLCASSTGGVSDTQYFGPGTRLTVL.

The V gene is TRBV4-2, the J gene TRBJ2-7; 7 nucleotides line up with TRBD2. CDR3 length: 15 residues. CDR1 LGHNA and CDR2 YNFKEQ come from the germline V gene. V was pared by 4 bases and J by 2 bases, with 8 bases of the junction left unmatched. The DNA of the CDR3 is TGTGCCAGCAGCCCCCCGGCGGGGGAACCCTACGAGCAGTACTTC. Translated, it gives CASSPPAGEPYEQYF.

The genes are TRBV9 and TRBJ2-2; D is undetermined. In germline, CDR1 is SGDLS, CDR2 YYNGEE. CDR3 size: 17 residues. The V gene lost 2 bases and the J gene lost 0 bases, with 14 bases spanning the gap. CDR3 in DNA: TGTGCCAGCAGCGTTCCAGACGGAATCTCGAACACCGGGGAGCTGTTTTTT. Encoded protein: CASSVPDGISNTGELFF.

The rearrangement links TRBV19 to TRBJ2-1; TRBD1 aligns across 7 bases. Germline CDR1 LNHDA, CDR2 SQIVND (reference sequence). The CDR3 has 15 amino acids. V was clipped by 1 base and J by 4 bases; unmatched bases: 4. The CDR3 nucleotides read TGTGCCAGTAGTATAGGGACAGGCCTATACAATGAGCAGTTCTTC. Protein sequence: CASSIGTGLYNEQFF.